One and the same sample provided the 19 T cell receptor beta chains below, sequenced in a study of cytomegalovirus exposure and HLA in healthy donors (dated by TCRdb to about 2017). The library was generated by the immunoSEQ multiplex PCR assay. A mixture of 60 forward primers for TCR Vbeta segments and 13 reverse primers for TCR Jbeta segments was used in the multiplex PCR. TCRdb mirrors the immuneACCESS table, restricted to in-frame sequences. Some clones are absent from its copies; in checked studies, under half trace to an unresolved V gene, and the reason for the others is unknown. The sample includes about 85,000 clones, with over 70% observed a single time. Roughly 2% of the sample belongs to the ten largest clones. Sequenced: PBMCs. The receptor set was obtained from a boy between 10 and 17 years old in good health and CMV-seronegative.

The chain recombines TRBV5-6 with TRBJ1-5; a possible D gene is TRBD1 (5 bases). Between the trimmed V and J ends, which lost 0 bases and 5 bases, there was a span of 9 bases. From germline, CDR1 is SGHDT and CDR2 YYEEEE. The CDR3 is 14 residues long. The CDR3: CASSLGGEYQPQHF. CDR3 bases: TGTGCCAGCAGCTTGGGGGGGGAGTATCAGCCCCAGCATTTT.

This clone has more than one count but fewer than ten. The chain links TRBV6-4 to TRBJ2-3, with TRBD2 matching over 12 bases. Germline CDR1 reads MRHNA; CDR2 reads SNTAGT. The CDR3 contains 15 residues. With V trimmed by 5 bases and J by 4 bases, 4 bases remained unmatched. The CDR3 DNA is TGTGCCAGCAGTCCCGGACTAGCGGGACCAGATACGCAGTATTTT. Its translation: CASSPGLAGPDTQYF.

The V gene is TRBV5-1, the J gene TRBJ2-7; D is possibly TRBD2 (5 bases). Germline CDR1 reads SGHRS; CDR2 reads YFSETQ. The CDR3 runs 12 residues. The germline V and J ends were trimmed by 5 bases and 3 bases, with 9 bases remaining between them. The CDR3 DNA follows: TGCGCCAGCAGTTCCGGGGACTACGAGCAGTACTTC. Its protein is CASSSGDYEQYF.

The rearrangement uses TRBV7-2 and TRBJ2-5, with TRBD2 matching 16 bases. The CDR3 is made up of 19 amino acids. Looked up from germline, CDR1 is SGHTA and CDR2 is FQGNSA. Trimming at V came to 7 bases and at J to 5 bases, leaving 16 bases not matched to a gene. The CDR3 DNA sequence: TGTGCCAGCACTGCGGGACTAGCGGGGGGGCGGCTTCCCAGGGAGACCCAGTACTTC. Protein sequence: CASTAGLAGGRLPRETQYF.

The genes are TRBV5-1 and TRBJ2-7, with 7 bases lining up with TRBD1. In germline, CDR1 is SGHRS, CDR2 YFSETQ. V lost 0 bases to trimming and J lost 2 bases; unmatched junction nucleotides: 2. This CDR3 has 14 residues. CDR3 protein: CASSLATGAYEQYF. DNA for the CDR3: TGCGCCAGCAGCTTGGCAACAGGGGCCTACGAGCAGTACTTC.

This clone was seen only once. V usage is TRBV5-4 and J usage is TRBJ2-1, with D perhaps TRBD2 (5 bases). V dropped 4 bases and J dropped 3 bases, with 14 bases sitting between them. The CDR3 sequence is 15 residues long. Germline V gene sequence: CDR1 SGHNT, CDR2 YYREEE (reference sequence). Here the CDR3 DNA reads TGTGCCAGCAGCCCTGGGGTTAGCGACTACAATGAGCAGTTCTTC. This translates into CASSPGVSDYNEQFF.

The chain employs TRBV15 and TRBJ2-7, with 7 bases that match TRBD1. The CDR3 spans 14 residues. CDR1 LNHNV and CDR2 YYDKDF come from the germline V gene (reference sequence). Trimming cost V 3 bases and J 3 bases; bases outside gene matches: 5. This CDR3 reads CATSRSGQVYEQYF. CDR3 DNA: TGTGCCACCAGCAGGTCCGGACAGGTCTACGAGCAGTACTTC. Full variable domain (missing parts from reference TRBV15 and TRBJ2-7): DAMVIQNPRYQVTQFGKPVTLSCSQTLNHNVMYWYQQKSSQAPKLLFHYYDKDFNNEADTPDNFQSRRPNTSFCFLDIRSPGLGDTAMYLCATSRSGQVYEQYFGPGTRLTVT.

This chain links TRBV27 with TRBJ1-2; perhaps TRBD1 as D (5 bases). This CDR3 is built from 13 residues. The V end lost 4 bases, the J end lost 3 bases, and 9 bases lay between the germline ends. Germline CDR1 MNHEY, CDR2 SMNVEV (reference sequence). The CDR3 region has the DNA TGTGCCAGCAGTTCCCGGGGGGACTATGGCTACACCTTC. Its translation is CASSSRGDYGYTF.

The V gene is TRBV28, the J gene TRBJ1-1, with 7 nucleotides matching TRBD1. CDR1 is MDHEN and CDR2 is SYDVKM in the germline V gene. Trimming at V came to 3 bases and at J to 0 bases, leaving 10 bases not matched to a gene. The CDR3 has 17 amino acids. CDR3 protein: CASSFLRDRPLNTEAFF. CDR3 bases: TGTGCCAGCAGTTTCCTTCGGGACAGACCCCTGAACACTGAAGCTTTCTTT. Drawing the rest from reference TRBV28 and TRBJ1-1, the complete variable domain is DVKVTQSSRYLVKRTGEKVFLECVQDMDHENMFWYRQDPGLGLRLIYFSYDVKMKEKGDIPEGYSVSREKKERFSLILESASTNQTSMYLCASSFLRDRPLNTEAFFGQGTRLTVV.

For the CDR3, the DNA is TGTGCCACCAGCAGAGTCGGCGCGGGAGGGTACAATGAGCAGTTCTTC. Encoded protein: CATSRVGAGGYNEQFF. The V call is TRBV15, the J call TRBJ2-1; TRBD2 agrees at 9 bases. The germline CDR1 and CDR2 sequences are LNHNV and YYDKDF (reference sequence). V gave up 1 base and J gave up 4 bases; unmatched junction bases: 5. CDR3 length equals 16 residues.

V usage is TRBV30 and J usage is TRBJ1-2, with 7 bases lining up with TRBD1. Per germline, CDR1 GTSNPN and CDR2 SVGIG (reference sequence). There are 17 residues in the CDR3. The J segment lost 8 bases and the V segment lost 5 bases, leaving 23 bases of the junction unmatched. The CDR3, as DNA: TGTGCCTGGTTTCCTCCCTCTGGGGACAGACCAAGGAGGGGCTACACCTTC. It encodes CAWFPPSGDRPRRGYTF.

The CDR3 DNA reads TGTGCCTGGAGTGAAGGAGGGGAGCAGTTCTTC. Translating it yields CAWSEGGEQFF. The chain employs TRBV30 and TRBJ2-1; D possibly corresponds to TRBD2 (6 bases). The CDR3 has 11 amino acids. Germline CDR1 reads GTSNPN; CDR2 reads SVGIG (reference sequence). Trimming left V 1 base short and J 10 bases short, with 8 bases between.

J is TRBJ1-1 and V is TRBV6-1; 8 nucleotides match TRBD1. This CDR3 has 15 residues. CDR1 MNHNS and CDR2 SASEGT come from the germline V gene. Trimming at V came to 3 bases and at J to 5 bases, leaving 8 bases not matched to a gene. This CDR3 is CASSDTTTGGTEAFF. CDR3 in DNA: TGTGCCAGCAGTGACACTACCACAGGGGGGACTGAAGCTTTCTTT.

This clone came up once. The V call is TRBV29-1, the J call TRBJ2-7; D ambiguous. V was clipped by 5 bases and J by 1 base, with 6 bases between them. Germline-derived CDR1 and CDR2 are SQVTM and ANQGSEA. The CDR3 totals 11 residues. The CDR3 loop is CSVTQSYEQYF. In DNA form, the CDR3 reads TGCAGCGTTACACAGTCCTACGAGCAGTACTTC.

The CDR3 DNA follows: TGTGCCAGCACTCGATCGGGACTGGGACCCAATGAGCAGTTCTTC. Translating gives CASTRSGLGPNEQFF. This chain connects TRBV27 to TRBJ2-1, with TRBD2 as a possible D gene (6 bases). The CDR3 loop spans 15 amino acids. V shed 7 bases and J shed 6 bases, with 19 bases lying between them. CDR1 is MNHEY, CDR2 SMNVEV, per germline (reference sequence).

This chain uses TRBV9 with TRBJ1-1; 7 nucleotides agree with TRBD1. Germline lookup yields CDR1 SGDLS and CDR2 YYNGEE. This CDR3 comprises 13 residues. The J segment lost 3 bases and the V segment lost 2 bases, leaving 1 base of the junction unmatched. The CDR3 loop reads CASSVRGDTEAFF. The CDR3 DNA reads TGTGCCAGCAGCGTCAGGGGGGACACTGAAGCTTTCTTT.

The chain joins TRBV25-1 to TRBJ1-4; unclear D gene. Trimming removed 6 bases from V and 8 bases from J, with 19 bases in between. CDR1 and CDR2 (germline): MGHDK, SYGVNS. The CDR3 length is 15 residues. The CDR3 here is CASRSDSSQREKLFF. CDR3 sequence (DNA): TGTGCCAGCAGATCAGACTCTTCTCAAAGGGAAAAACTGTTTTTT.

This clone was seen only once. The DNA of the CDR3 is TGTGCCAGCAGCTTAGGCCGCGATAATTCACCCCTCCACTTT. This codes for CASSLGRDNSPLHF. The rearrangement links TRBV7-9 to TRBJ1-6; D gene ambiguous. Between the trimmed V and J ends, which lost 1 base and 5 bases, there was a span of 6 bases. This CDR3 region has 14 residues. Germline-derived CDR1 and CDR2 are SEHNR and FQNEAQ (reference sequence).

In DNA, the CDR3 is TGTGCCAGCAGTTTGAAAATGGCTGGCACAGATACGCAGTATTTT. This codes for CASSLKMAGTDTQYF. The V gene is TRBV6-1, the J gene TRBJ2-3; D is uncertain. V was shortened by 5 bases and J by 1 base, with 13 bases between the two germline ends. This CDR3 is built from 15 residues. The germline gives CDR1 MNHNS, CDR2 SASEGT.